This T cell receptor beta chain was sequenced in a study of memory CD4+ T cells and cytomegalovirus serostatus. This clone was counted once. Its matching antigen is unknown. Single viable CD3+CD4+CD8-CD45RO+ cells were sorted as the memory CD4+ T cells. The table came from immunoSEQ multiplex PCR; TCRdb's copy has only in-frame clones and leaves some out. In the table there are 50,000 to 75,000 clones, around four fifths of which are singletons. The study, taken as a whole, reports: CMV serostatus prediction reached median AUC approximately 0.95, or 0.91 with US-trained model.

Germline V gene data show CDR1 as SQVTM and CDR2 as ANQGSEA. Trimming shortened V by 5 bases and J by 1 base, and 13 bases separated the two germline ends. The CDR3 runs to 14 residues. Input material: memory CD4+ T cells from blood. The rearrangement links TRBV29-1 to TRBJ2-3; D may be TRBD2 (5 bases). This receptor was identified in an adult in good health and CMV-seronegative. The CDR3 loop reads CSVRFPRGTDTQYF. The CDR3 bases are TGCAGCGTTAGATTCCCGAGGGGCACAGATACGCAGTATTTT.